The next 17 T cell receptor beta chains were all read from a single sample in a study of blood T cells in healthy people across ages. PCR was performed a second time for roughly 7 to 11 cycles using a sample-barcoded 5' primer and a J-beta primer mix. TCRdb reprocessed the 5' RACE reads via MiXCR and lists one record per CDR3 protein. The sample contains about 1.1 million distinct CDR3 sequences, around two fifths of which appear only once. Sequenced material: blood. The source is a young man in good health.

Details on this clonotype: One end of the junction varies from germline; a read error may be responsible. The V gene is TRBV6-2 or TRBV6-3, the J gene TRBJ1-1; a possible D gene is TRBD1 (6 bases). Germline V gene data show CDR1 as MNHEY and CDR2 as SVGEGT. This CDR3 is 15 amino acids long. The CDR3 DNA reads TGTGCCAGCAGTCTAGCGGGACAAAAGAACGCTGAAGCTTTCTTT. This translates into CASSLAGQKNAEAFF.

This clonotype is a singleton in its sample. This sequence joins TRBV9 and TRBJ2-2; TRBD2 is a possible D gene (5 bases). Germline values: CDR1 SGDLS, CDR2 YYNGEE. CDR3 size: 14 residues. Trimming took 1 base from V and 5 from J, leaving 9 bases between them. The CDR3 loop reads CASSVLSGTGELFF. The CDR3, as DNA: TGTGCCAGCAGCGTACTGTCGGGAACCGGGGAGCTGTTTTTT.

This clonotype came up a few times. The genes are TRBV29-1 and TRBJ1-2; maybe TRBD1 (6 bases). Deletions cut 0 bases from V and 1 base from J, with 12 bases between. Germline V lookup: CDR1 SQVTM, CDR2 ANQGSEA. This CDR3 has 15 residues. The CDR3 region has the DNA TGCAGCGTTGAAGATACGACAGGAAGTAACTATGGCTACACCTTC. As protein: CSVEDTTGSNYGYTF.

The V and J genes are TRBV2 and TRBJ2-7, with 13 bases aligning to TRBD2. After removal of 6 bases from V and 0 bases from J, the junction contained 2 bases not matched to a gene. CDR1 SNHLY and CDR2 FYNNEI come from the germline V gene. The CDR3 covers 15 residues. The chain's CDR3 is CASRGLAGSSYEQYF. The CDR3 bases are TGTGCCAGCAGGGGACTAGCGGGGAGCTCCTACGAGCAGTACTTC.

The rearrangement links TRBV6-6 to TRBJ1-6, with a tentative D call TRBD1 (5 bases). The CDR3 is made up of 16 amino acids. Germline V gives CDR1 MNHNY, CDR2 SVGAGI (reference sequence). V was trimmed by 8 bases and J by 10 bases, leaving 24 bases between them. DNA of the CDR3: TGTGCCAGCCGCGTTCTCCCCGGGGGTGGAAGCTCACCCCTCCACTTT. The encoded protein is CASRVLPGGGSSPLHF.

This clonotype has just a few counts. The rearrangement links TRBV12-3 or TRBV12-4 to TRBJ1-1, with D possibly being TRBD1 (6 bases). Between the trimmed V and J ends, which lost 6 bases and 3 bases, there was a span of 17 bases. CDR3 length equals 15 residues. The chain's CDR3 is CASRYRAVGDTEAFF. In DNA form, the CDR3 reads TGTGCCAGCAGGTACAGGGCGGTCGGAGACACTGAAGCTTTCTTT.

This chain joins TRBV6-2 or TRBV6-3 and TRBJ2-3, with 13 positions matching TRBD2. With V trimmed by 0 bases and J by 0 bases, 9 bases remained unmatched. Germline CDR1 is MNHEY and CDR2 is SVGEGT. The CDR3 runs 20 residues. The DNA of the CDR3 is TGTGCCAGCAGTTACTCGATACCGGGACTAGCGGGAACTAGCACAGATACGCAGTATTTT. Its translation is CASSYSIPGLAGTSTDTQYF.

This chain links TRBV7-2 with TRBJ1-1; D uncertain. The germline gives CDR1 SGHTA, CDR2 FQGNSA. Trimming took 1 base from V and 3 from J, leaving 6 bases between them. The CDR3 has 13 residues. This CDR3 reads CASSLEPDTEAFF. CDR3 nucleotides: TGTGCCAGCAGCTTAGAGCCAGACACTGAAGCTTTCTTT.

CDR3 nucleotide sequence: TGCGCCAGCAGCCAAGATGCTTCAGGCAATCAGCCCCAGCATTTT. It yields the protein CASSQDASGNQPQHF. This chain links TRBV4-1 with TRBJ1-5; D unresolved. V was clipped by 0 bases and J by 2 bases, with 8 bases between them. CDR3 length: 15 amino acids. The germline V gene encodes CDR1 MGHRA and CDR2 YSYEKL.

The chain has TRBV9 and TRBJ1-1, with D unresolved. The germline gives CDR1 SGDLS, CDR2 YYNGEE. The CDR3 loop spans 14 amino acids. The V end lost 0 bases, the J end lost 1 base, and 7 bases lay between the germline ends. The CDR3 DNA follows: TGTGCCAGCAGCGTAGCTGACTGGAACACTGAAGCTTTCTTT. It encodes CASSVADWNTEAFF.

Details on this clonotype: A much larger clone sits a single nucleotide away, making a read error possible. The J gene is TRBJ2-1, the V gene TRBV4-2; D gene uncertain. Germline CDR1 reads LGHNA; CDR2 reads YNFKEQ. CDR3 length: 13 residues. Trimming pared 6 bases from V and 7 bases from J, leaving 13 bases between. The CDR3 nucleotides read TGTGCCAGCAGTCGCGCGACGCAGAATGAGCAGTTCTTC. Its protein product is CASSRATQNEQFF.

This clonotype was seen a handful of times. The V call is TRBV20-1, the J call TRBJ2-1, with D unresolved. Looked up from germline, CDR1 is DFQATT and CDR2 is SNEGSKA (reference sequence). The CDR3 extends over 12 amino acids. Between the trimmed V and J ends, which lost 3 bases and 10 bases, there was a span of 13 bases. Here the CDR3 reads CSASDLGLEQFF. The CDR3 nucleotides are TGCAGTGCTAGCGACCTAGGGCTCGAGCAGTTCTTC.

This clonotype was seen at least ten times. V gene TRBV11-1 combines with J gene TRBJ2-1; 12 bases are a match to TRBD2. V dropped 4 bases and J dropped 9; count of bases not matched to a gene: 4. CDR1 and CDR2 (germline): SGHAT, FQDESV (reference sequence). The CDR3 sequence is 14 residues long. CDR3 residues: CASSSSGGAGEQFF. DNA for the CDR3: TGTGCCAGCAGCTCTAGCGGGGGGGCAGGTGAGCAGTTCTTC.

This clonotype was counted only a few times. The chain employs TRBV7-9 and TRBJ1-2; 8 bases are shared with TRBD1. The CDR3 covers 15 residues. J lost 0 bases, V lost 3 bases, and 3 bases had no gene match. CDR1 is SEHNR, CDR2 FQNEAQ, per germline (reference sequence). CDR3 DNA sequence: TGTGCCAGCAGCTTCCGGACAGGGTCTAACTATGGCTACACCTTC. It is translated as CASSFRTGSNYGYTF.

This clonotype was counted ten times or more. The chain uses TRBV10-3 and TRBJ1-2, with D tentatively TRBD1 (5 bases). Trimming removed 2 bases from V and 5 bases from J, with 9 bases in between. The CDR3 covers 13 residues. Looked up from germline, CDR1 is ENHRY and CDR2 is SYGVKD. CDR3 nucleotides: TGTGCCATCAGTGAGGGGACCGCTTATGGCTACACCTTC. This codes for CAISEGTAYGYTF.

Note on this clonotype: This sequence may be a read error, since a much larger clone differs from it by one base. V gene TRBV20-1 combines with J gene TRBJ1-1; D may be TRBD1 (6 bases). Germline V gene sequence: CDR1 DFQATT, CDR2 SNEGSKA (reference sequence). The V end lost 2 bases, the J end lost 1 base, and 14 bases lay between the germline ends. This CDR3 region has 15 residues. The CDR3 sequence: CSARRHRTENTEAFF. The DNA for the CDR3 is TGCAGTGCTAGAAGGCATCGGACAGAGAACACTGAAGCTTTCTTT.

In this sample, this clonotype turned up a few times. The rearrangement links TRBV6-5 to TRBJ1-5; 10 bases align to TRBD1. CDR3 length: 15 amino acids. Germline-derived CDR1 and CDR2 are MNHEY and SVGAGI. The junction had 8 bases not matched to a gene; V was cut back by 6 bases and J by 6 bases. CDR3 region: CASSLTGGGSQPQHF. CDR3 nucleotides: TGTGCCAGCAGCCTGACAGGGGGCGGGAGTCAGCCCCAGCATTTT.